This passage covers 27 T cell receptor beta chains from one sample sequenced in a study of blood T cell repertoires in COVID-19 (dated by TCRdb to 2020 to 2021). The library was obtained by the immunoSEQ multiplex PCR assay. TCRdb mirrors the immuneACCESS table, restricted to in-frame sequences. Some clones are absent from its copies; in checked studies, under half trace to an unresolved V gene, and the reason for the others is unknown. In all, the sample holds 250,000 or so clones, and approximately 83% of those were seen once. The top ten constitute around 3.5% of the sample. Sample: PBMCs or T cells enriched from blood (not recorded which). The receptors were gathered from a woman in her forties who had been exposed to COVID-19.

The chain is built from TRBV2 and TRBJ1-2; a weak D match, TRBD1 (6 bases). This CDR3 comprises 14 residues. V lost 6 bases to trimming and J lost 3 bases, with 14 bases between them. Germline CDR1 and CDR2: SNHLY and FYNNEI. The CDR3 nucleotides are TGTGCCAGCAGCGGGACCGGGACATACTATGGCTACACCTTC. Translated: CASSGTGTYYGYTF.

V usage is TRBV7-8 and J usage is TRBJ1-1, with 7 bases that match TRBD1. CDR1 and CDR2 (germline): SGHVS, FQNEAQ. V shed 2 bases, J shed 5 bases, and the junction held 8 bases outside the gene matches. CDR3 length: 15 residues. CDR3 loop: CASSLISAGGTEAFF. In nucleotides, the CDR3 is TGTGCCAGCAGCTTAATTTCGGCAGGGGGGACTGAAGCTTTCTTT.

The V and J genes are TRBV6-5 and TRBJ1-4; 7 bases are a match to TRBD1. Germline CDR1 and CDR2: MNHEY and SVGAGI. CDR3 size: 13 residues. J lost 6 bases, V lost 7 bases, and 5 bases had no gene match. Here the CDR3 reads CASNPGGDEKLFF. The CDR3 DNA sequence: TGTGCCAGCAACCCAGGGGGAGATGAAAAACTGTTTTTT.

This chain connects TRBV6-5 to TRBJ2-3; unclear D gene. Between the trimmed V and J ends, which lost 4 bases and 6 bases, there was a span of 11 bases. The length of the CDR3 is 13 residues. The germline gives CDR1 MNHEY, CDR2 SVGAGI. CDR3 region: CASSSGQDDTQYF. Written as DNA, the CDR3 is TGTGCCAGCAGTTCAGGCCAGGATGATACGCAGTATTTT.

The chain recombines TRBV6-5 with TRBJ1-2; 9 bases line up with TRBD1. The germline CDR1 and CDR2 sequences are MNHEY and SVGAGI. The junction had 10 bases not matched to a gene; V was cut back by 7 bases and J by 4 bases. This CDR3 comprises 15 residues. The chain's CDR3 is CASTGIGQGSYGYTF. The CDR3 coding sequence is TGTGCCAGCACCGGAATAGGACAGGGGAGCTATGGCTACACCTTC.

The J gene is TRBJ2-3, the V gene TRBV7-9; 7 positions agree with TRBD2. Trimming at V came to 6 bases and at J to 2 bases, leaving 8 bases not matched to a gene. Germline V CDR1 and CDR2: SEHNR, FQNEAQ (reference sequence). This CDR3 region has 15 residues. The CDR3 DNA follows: TGTGCCAGCAGGCCTACAGCGGGGATCACAGATACGCAGTATTTT. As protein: CASRPTAGITDTQYF.

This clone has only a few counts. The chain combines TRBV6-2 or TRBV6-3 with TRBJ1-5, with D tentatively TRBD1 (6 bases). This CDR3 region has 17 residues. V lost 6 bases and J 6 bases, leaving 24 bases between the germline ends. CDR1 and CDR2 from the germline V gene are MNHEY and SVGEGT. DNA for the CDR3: TGTGCCAGCAGCCGCATCACCAACAGGGAGTGGAGTCAGCCCCAGCATTTT. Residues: CASSRITNREWSQPQHF.

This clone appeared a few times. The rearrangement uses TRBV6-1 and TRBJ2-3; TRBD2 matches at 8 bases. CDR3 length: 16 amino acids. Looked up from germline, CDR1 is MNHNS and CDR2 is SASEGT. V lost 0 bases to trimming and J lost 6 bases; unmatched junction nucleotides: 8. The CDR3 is CASSEARSGGPDTQYF. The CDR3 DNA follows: TGTGCCAGCAGTGAAGCGAGAAGCGGGGGCCCGGATACGCAGTATTTT.

CDR3 amino acids: CASSRSGGRNTIYF. CDR3 nucleotides: TGTGCCAGCAGCCGATCAGGAGGAAGAAACACCATATATTTT. The chain joins TRBV11-2 to TRBJ1-3; D remains unclear. The V and J ends lost 5 bases and 5 bases respectively, with 13 bases between them. The CDR3 is 14 residues long. The germline V gene encodes CDR1 SGHAT and CDR2 FQNNGV.

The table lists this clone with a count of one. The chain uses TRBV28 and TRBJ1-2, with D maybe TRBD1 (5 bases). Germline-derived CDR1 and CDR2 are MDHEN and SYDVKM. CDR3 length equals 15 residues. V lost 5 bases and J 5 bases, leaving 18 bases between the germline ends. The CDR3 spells CASSPTGRVIYGYTF. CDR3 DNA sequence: TGTGCCAGCAGTCCAACCGGCAGGGTGATATATGGCTACACCTTC.

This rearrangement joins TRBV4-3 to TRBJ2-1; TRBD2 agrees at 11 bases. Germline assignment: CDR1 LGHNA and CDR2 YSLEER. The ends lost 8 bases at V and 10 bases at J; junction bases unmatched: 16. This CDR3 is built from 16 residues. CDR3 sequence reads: CASAGEISGGAGEQFF. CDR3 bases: TGCGCCAGCGCCGGTGAGATTAGCGGGGGGGCCGGGGAGCAGTTCTTC.

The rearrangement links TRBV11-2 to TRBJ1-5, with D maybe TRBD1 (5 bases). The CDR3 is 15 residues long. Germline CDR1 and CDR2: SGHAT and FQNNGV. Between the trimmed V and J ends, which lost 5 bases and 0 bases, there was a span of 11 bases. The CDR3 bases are TGTGCCAGCAGCCAGGGTCGGTATAGCAATCAGCCCCAGCATTTT. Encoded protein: CASSQGRYSNQPQHF.

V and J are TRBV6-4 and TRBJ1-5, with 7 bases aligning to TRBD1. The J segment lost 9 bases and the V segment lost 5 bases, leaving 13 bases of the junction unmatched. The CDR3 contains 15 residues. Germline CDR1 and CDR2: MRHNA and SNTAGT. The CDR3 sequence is CASSPTRDSSGPQHF. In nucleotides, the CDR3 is TGTGCCAGCAGTCCTACCCGGGACAGTTCCGGGCCCCAGCATTTT.

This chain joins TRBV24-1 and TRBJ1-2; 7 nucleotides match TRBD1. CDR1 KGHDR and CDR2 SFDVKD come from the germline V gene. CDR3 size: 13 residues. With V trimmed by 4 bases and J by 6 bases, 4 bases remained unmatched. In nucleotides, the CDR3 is TGTGCCACCAGTGACTTTACAGGGGATGGCTACACCTTC. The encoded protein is CATSDFTGDGYTF.

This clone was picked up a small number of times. The CDR3 bases are TGTGCCAGTAGTTCCGGGACACTTTACGAGCAGTACTTC. Residues: CASSSGTLYEQYF. V and J are TRBV19 and TRBJ2-7; D is perhaps TRBD1 (6 bases). From germline, CDR1 is LNHDA and CDR2 SQIVND (reference sequence). The CDR3 has 13 amino acids. V dropped 5 bases and J dropped 4 bases, with 12 bases sitting between them.

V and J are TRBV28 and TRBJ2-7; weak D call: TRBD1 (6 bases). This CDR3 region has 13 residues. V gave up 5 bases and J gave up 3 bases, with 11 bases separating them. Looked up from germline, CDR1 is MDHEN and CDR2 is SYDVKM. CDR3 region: CASSRLGHYEQYF. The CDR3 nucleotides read TGTGCCAGCAGTCGCCTGGGACACTACGAGCAGTACTTC.

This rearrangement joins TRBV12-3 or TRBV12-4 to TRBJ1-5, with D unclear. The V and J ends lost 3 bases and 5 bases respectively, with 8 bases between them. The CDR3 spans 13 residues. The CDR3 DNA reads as TGTGCCAGCAGTTTGGGCTTCGATCAGCCCCAGCATTTT. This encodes CASSLGFDQPQHF.

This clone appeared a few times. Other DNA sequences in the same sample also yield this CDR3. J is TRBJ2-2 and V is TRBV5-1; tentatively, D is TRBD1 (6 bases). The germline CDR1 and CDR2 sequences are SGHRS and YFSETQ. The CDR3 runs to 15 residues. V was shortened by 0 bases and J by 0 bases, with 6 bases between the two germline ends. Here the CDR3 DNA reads TGCGCCAGCAGCTTGGGGACAGCGAACACCGGGGAGCTGTTTTTT. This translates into CASSLGTANTGELFF. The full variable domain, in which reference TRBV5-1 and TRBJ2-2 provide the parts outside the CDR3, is KAGVTQTPRYLIKTRGQQVTLSCSPISGHRSVSWYQQTPGQGLQFLFEYFSETQRNKGNFPGRFSGRQFSNSRSEMNVSTLELGDSALYLCASSLGTANTGELFFGEGSRLTVL.

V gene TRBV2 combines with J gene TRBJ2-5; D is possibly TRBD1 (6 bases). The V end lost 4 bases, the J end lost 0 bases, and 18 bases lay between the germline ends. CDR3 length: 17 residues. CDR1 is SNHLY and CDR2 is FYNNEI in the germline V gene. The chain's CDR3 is CASSVEGGPHNQETQYF. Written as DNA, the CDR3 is TGTGCCAGCAGTGTTGAAGGGGGTCCCCACAACCAAGAGACCCAGTACTTC.

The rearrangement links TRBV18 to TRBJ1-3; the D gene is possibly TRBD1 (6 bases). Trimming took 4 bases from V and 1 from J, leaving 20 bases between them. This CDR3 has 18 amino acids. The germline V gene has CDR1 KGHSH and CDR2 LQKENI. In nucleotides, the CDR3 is TGTGCCAGCTCACGCCTCGAGGACAGCATCCATTCTGGAAACACCATATATTTT. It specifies CASSRLEDSIHSGNTIYF.

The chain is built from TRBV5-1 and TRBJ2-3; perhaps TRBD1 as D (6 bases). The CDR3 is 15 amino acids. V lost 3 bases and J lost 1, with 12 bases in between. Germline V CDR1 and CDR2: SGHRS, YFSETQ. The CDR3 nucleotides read TGCGCCAGCAGCTACCTTGGGGGCGGCACAGATACGCAGTATTTT. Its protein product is CASSYLGGGTDTQYF.

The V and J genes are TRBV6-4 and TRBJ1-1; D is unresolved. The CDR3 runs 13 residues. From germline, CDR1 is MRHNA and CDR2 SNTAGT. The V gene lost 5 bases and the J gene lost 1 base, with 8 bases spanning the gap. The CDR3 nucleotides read TGTGCCAGCAGTCTTCCTCCGAACACTGAAGCTTTCTTT. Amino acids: CASSLPPNTEAFF.

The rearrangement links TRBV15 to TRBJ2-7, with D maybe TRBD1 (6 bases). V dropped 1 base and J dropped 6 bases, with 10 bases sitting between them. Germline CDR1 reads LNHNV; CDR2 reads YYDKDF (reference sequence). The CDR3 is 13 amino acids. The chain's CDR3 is CATSRGGLGEQYF. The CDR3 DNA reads TGTGCCACCAGCAGAGGGGGGCTCGGCGAGCAGTACTTC.

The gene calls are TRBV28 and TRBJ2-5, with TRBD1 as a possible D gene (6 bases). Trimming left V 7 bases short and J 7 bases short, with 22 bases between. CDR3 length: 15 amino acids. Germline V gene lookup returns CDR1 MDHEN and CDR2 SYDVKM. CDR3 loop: CASTFRDTDGGTQYF. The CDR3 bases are TGTGCCAGCACCTTCCGGGACACGGATGGGGGGACCCAGTACTTC. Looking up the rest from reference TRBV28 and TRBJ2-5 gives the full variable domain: DVKVTQSSRYLVKRTGEKVFLECVQDMDHENMFWYRQDPGLGLRLIYFSYDVKMKEKGDIPEGYSVSREKKERFSLILESASTNQTSMYLCASTFRDTDGGTQYFGPGTRLLVL.

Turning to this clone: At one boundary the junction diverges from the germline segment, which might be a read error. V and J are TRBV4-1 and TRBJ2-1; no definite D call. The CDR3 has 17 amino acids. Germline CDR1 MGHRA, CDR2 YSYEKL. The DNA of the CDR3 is TGCGCCAGCAGCCAAGACTTTAGCCCATACTCCTTCAATGAGCAGTTCTTC. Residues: CASSQDFSPYSFNEQFF.

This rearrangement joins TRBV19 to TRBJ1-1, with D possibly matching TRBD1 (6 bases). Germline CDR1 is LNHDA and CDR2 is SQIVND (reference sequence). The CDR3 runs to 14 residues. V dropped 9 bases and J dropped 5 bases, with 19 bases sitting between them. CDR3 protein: CASLRPGAATEAFF. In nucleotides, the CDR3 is TGTGCCAGCCTGCGTCCAGGGGCCGCGACTGAAGCTTTCTTT.

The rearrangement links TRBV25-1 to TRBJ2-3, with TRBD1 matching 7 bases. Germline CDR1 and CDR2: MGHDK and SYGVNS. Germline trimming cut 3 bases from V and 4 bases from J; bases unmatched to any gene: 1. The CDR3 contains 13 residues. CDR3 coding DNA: TGTGCCAGCAGTGACACAGGGGCAGATACGCAGTATTTT. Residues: CASSDTGADTQYF.